This T cell receptor (beta chain) was retrieved from a study of T cell responses to AZD1222 COVID-19 vaccine. The repertoire was sequenced with immunoSEQ multiplex PCR; TCRdb's copy has only in-frame clones and lacks some. The sample contains 95,000 to 130,000 clones, approximately 90% of which appear only once. Study results and caveats: White British donors predominated, females outnumbered males, and clonal diversity was possibly underestimated. Unmutated variant regions reportedly attract nearly half of all spike-specific TCRs.

This clone was seen a few times. Its specificity is not known. V gave up 4 bases and J gave up 2 bases, with 16 bases separating them. The CDR3 extends over 16 amino acids. The germline CDR1 and CDR2 sequences are SGHRS and YFSETQ. The receptor's source is an adult who received the AZD1222 COVID-19 vaccine. Sequenced here: peripheral blood, sampled 28 days after the second AZD1222 dose. The rearrangement joins TRBV5-1 to TRBJ2-1; D gene unclear. In DNA form, the CDR3 reads TGCGCCAGCAGCCTCACAAACGTACCCACCTACAATGAGCAGTTCTTC. Translating it yields CASSLTNVPTYNEQFF.